These 13 T cell receptor beta chains were all obtained from the same sample, sequenced in a study of cytomegalovirus exposure and HLA in healthy donors. Primers for the PCR totalled 60 Vbeta and 13 Jbeta. This table comes from immunoSEQ multiplex PCR, and its TCRdb copy is limited to in-frame clones, with some not included. The sample comprises about 130,000 clones, approximately 79% of which are singletons, and 6.5% rests with the top ten. The specimen sequenced was PBMCs. These receptor sequences come from a man in his forties or fifties in good health and CMV-seropositive.

CDR3 residues: CASRRGPNEQFF. Here the CDR3 DNA reads TGTGCCAGCAGGAGAGGTCCCAATGAGCAGTTCTTC. This chain uses TRBV5-4 with TRBJ2-1; D ambiguous. The V gene lost 5 bases and the J gene lost 6 bases, with 9 bases spanning the gap. The CDR3 length is 12 residues. The germline V gene has CDR1 SGHNT and CDR2 YYREEE (reference sequence).

This chain connects TRBV6-1 to TRBJ2-7; 11 bases fit TRBD2. CDR3 size: 15 residues. After removal of 1 base from V and 5 bases from J, the junction contained 4 bases not matched to a gene. Germline CDR1 is MNHNS and CDR2 is SASEGT. In DNA, the CDR3 is TGTGCCAGCAGTGAAGAACTAGCGGGAGCGAACGAGCAGTACTTC. It encodes CASSEELAGANEQYF.

The V call is TRBV6-1, the J call TRBJ2-7; D is perhaps TRBD2 (6 bases). CDR3 size: 16 residues. Germline V CDR1 and CDR2: MNHNS, SASEGT. Deletions cut 4 bases from V and 0 bases from J, with 16 bases between. The CDR3 spells CASSARGLATSYEQYF. CDR3 in DNA: TGTGCCAGCAGTGCGAGAGGGCTAGCGACCTCCTACGAGCAGTACTTC.

This chain uses TRBV10-3 with TRBJ1-2; tentatively, D is TRBD1 (5 bases). The CDR3 is 16 residues long. The V and J ends lost 3 bases and 0 bases respectively, with 14 bases between them. CDR1 and CDR2 (germline): ENHRY, SYGVKD. The CDR3 here is CAISEGETSANYGYTF. DNA for the CDR3: TGTGCCATCAGTGAAGGGGAAACTTCTGCTAACTATGGCTACACCTTC.

The chain carries TRBV30 and TRBJ1-4; TRBD1 agrees at 10 bases. Trimming at V came to 3 bases and at J to 7 bases, leaving 5 bases not matched to a gene. Per the germline V gene, CDR1 is GTSNPN and CDR2 is SVGIG (reference sequence). The CDR3 is 14 residues long. In DNA form, the CDR3 reads TGTGCCTGGAGCGCGGGGACAGGGGTTGAAAAACTGTTTTTT. It specifies CAWSAGTGVEKLFF.

CDR3 loop: CASSDWVTGGSYEQYF. Written as DNA, the CDR3 is TGTGCCAGCAGTGATTGGGTGACAGGGGGTTCCTACGAGCAGTACTTC. The chain has TRBV6-1 and TRBJ2-7; 9 bases fit TRBD1. Germline V gives CDR1 MNHNS, CDR2 SASEGT. The ends lost 3 bases at V and 1 base at J; junction bases unmatched: 7. The CDR3 loop spans 16 amino acids.

The genes are TRBV5-1 and TRBJ1-1; 7 nucleotides align to TRBD1. This CDR3 contains 15 residues. The ends lost 3 bases at V and 5 bases at J; junction bases unmatched: 10. CDR1 SGHRS and CDR2 YFSETQ come from the germline V gene. In DNA, the CDR3 is TGCGCCAGCAGCTCGTATAACAGGGGATCGACTGAAGCTTTCTTT. This translates into CASSSYNRGSTEAFF.

The chain has TRBV2 and TRBJ2-1; TRBD2 agrees at 13 bases. This CDR3 has 16 residues. Germline lookup yields CDR1 SNHLY and CDR2 FYNNEI. With V trimmed by 6 bases and J by 3 bases, 5 bases remained unmatched. The CDR3 DNA sequence: TGTGCCAGCAGACCCGGGACTAGCGGGATCTACAATGAGCAGTTCTTC. This codes for CASRPGTSGIYNEQFF.

V and J are TRBV5-1 and TRBJ2-7, with D possibly matching TRBD2 (6 bases). This CDR3 spans 14 amino acids. Between the trimmed V and J ends, which lost 4 bases and 6 bases, there was a span of 17 bases. Germline CDR1 SGHRS, CDR2 YFSETQ. The CDR3 loop reads CASSGSSAEGEQYF. In DNA form, the CDR3 reads TGCGCCAGCAGCGGGTCTAGCGCCGAGGGCGAGCAGTACTTC. Filled out from reference TRBV5-1 and TRBJ2-7, the complete variable domain reads KAGVTQTPRYLIKTRGQQVTLSCSPISGHRSVSWYQQTPGQGLQFLFEYFSETQRNKGNFPGRFSGRQFSNSRSEMNVSTLELGDSALYLCASSGSSAEGEQYFGPGTRLTVT.

The chain has TRBV27 and TRBJ1-4; D ambiguous. V was trimmed by 3 bases and J by 8 bases, leaving 13 bases between them. Germline V lookup: CDR1 MNHEY, CDR2 SMNVEV (reference sequence). The CDR3 is made up of 14 amino acids. CDR3 DNA: TGTGCCAGCAGTTTTACTGGGAGGAACGAAAAACTGTTTTTT. This translates into CASSFTGRNEKLFF.

V usage is TRBV5-1 and J usage is TRBJ2-3; the D is unclear. CDR3 length equals 13 residues. In germline, CDR1 is SGHRS, CDR2 YFSETQ. Trimming removed 1 base from V and 7 bases from J, with 10 bases in between. CDR3 protein: CASSLNPANTQYF. The CDR3 DNA reads TGCGCCAGCAGCTTGAACCCCGCGAATACGCAGTATTTT.

Of note for this clone: A read error may produce the germline difference seen at one junction end. This sequence joins TRBV7-9 and TRBJ2-3; 8 bases map to TRBD1. The CDR3 runs to 18 residues. Germline CDR1 SEHNR, CDR2 FQNEAQ (reference sequence). CDR3 nucleotide sequence: TGTTCCAGCAGCTCCCCCTTTCCGGACAGGGAGGGCACAGATACGCAGTATTTT. Protein product: CSSSSPFPDREGTDTQYF.

CDR3 sequence reads: CASRIHDRVLGNEQFF. CDR3 DNA: TGTGCCAGCAGAATCCATGACAGGGTGTTAGGCAATGAGCAGTTCTTC. The rearrangement uses TRBV6-6 and TRBJ2-1, with 7 bases identical to TRBD1. The germline V gene has CDR1 MNHNY and CDR2 SVGAGI (reference sequence). This CDR3 contains 16 residues. Trimming removed 6 bases from V and 6 bases from J; junction bases left unmatched: 14.